This T cell receptor beta chain was recorded in a study of T cell responses to AZD1222 COVID-19 vaccine. Study results and limitations: Every sample of the repertoires postdated the peak T cell response.

The table came from immunoSEQ multiplex PCR; TCRdb's copy has only in-frame clones and leaves some out. The profile shows more than 110,000 clones, roughly 91% of them singletons. Trimming left V 1 base short and J 4 bases short, with 8 bases between. CDR1 and CDR2 from the germline V gene are SGHRS and YFSETQ. The CDR3 has 13 residues. Details on this clone: Its antigen is as yet unknown.

The sample here was peripheral blood, taken on day 0 of AZD1222 vaccination. This TCR was sampled from an adult in good health. V and J are TRBV5-1 and TRBJ1-1; D gene uncertain. The CDR3 here is CASSLWVGTEAFF. CDR3 coding DNA: TGCGCCAGCAGCTTGTGGGTGGGCACTGAAGCTTTCTTT.